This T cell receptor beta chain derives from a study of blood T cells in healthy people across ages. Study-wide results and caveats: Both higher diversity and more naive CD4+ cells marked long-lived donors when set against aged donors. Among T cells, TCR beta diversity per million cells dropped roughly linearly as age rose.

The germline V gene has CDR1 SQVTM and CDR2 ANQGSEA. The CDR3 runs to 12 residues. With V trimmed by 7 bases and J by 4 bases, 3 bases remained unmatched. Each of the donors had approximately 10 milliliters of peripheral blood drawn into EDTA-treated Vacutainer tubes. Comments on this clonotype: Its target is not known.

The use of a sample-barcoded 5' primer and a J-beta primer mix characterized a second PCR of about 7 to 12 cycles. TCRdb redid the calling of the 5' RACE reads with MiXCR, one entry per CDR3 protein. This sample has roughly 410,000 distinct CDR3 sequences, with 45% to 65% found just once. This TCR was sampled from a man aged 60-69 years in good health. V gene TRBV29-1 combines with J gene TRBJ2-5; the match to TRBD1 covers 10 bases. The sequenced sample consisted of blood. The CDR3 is CSGTGGRETQYF. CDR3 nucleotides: TGCAGCGGGACAGGGGGAAGAGAGACCCAGTACTTC.